This T cell receptor (beta chain) was recorded in a study of human T cells and chemical hapten exposure. Study information: The study traced per-sample TCR yield variation mainly to small differences in pooled library volumes.

Using its own MiXCR run on the RACE reads, TCRdb lists one record per CDR3 protein. The sample holds about 81,000 distinct CDR3 sequences, roughly 10% seen once. Concerning this clonotype itself: What it recognizes is unknown.

Study-level findings and limits: No change in TCRs above 1 in 1000 frequency was produced by DPC sensitization. PT1 expanded TCR counts and patch test score correlated positively.

Time point: patch test 2, 6 weeks after DPC sensitization. Described treatment: therapeutic diphenylcyclopropenone sensitization with weekly scalp DPC. Patch tests were applied only after blood draws. The sequenced sample was whole blood, obtained in connection with sensitization to the hapten diphenylcyclopropenone (DPC). This clonotype was sampled from a woman aged 25-40 years with alopecia areata. Some clones in this sample may be carry-over from other donors' samples.

The CDR3 sequence: CASSLEPAPNQPQHF. CDR3 coding DNA: TGCGCCAGCAGCTTGGAGCCTGCACCCAATCAGCCCCAGCATTTT. The chain uses TRBV5-1 and TRBJ1-5; D call uncertain. The CDR3 length is 15 residues. V gave up 0 bases and J gave up 3 bases, with 10 bases separating them. The germline gives CDR1 SGHRS, CDR2 YFSETQ.